This T cell receptor (beta chain) stems from a study of blood T cells in healthy people across ages. The use of a sample-barcoded 5' primer and a J-beta primer mix characterized a second PCR of roughly 7 to 11 cycles. One entry per CDR3 protein results from TCRdb running MiXCR on the 5' RACE reads. The sample consists of almost 1 million distinct CDR3 sequences, approximately 50% of them appearing once. Trimming pared 6 bases from V and 6 bases from J, leaving 12 bases between. Germline values: CDR1 SEHNR, CDR2 FQNEAQ (reference sequence). The CDR3 is made up of 13 amino acids. Sequencing input: blood. The rearrangement uses TRBV7-9 and TRBJ2-1; the D gene is possibly TRBD2 (6 bases). This TCR was recovered from a woman aged 60-75 years in good health. This CDR3 is CASRLGGFNEQFF. The CDR3 coding sequence is TGTGCCAGCAGACTAGGAGGGTTCAATGAGCAGTTCTTC.